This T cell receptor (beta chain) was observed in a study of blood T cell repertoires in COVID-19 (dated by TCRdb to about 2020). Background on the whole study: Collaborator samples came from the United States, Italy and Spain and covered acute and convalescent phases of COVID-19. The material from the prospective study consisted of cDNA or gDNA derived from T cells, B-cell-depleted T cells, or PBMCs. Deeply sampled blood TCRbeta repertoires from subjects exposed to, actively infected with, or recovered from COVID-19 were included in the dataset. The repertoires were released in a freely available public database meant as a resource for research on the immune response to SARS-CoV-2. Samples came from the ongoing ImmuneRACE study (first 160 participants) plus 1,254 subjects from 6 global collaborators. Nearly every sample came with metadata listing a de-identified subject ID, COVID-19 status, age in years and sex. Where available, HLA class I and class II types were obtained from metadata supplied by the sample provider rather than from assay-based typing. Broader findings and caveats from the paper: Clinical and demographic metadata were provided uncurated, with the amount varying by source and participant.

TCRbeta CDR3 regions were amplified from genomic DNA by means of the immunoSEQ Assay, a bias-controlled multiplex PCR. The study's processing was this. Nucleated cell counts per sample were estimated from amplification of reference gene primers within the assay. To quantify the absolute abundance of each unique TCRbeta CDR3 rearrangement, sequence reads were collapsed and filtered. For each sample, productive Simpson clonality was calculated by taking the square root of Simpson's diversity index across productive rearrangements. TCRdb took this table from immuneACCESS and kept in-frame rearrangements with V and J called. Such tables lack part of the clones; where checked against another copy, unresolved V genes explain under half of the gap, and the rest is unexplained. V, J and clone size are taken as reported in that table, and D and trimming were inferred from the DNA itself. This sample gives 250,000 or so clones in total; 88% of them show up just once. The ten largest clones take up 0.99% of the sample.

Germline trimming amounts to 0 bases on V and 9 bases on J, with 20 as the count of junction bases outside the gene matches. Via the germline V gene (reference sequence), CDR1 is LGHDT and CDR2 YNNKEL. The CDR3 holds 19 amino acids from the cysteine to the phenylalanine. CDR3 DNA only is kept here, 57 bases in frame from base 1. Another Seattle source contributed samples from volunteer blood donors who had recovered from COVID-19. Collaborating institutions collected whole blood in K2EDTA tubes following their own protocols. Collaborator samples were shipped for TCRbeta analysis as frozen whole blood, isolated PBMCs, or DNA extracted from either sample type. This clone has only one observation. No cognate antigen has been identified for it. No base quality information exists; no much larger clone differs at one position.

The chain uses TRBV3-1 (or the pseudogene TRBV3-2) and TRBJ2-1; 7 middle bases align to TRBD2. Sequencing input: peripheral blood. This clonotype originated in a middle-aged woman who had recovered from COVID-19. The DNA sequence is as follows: TGTGCCAGCAGCCAAGACGGGGCGGGACCGGGGGGTTACAATGGTGAGCAGTTCTTC. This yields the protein CASSQDGAGPGGYNGEQFF.